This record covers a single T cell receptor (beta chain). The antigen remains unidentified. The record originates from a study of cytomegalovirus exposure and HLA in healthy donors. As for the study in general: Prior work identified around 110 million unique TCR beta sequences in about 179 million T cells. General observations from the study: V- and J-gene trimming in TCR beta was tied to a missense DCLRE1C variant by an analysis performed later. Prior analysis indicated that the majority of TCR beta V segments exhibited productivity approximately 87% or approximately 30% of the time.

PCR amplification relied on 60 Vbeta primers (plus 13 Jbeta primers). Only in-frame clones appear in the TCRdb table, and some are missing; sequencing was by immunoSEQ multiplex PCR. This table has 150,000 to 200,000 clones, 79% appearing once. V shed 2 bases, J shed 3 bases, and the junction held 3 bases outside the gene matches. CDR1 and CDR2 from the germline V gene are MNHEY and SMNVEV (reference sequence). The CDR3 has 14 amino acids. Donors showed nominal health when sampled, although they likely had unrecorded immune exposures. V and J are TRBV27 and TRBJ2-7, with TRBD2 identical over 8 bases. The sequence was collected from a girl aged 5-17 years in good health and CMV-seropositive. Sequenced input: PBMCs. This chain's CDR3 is CASSLRGGFYEQYF. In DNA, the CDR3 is TGTGCCAGCAGTTTACGGGGGGGCTTCTACGAGCAGTACTTC.